Detailed here is one T cell receptor (beta chain). This sample is drawn from a study of tumor and adjacent non-tumor tissue in lung cancer. RNA was extracted from bulk tissue without any cell sorting. TCRbeta libraries were built with three rounds of nested PCR, modified from ARM-PCR. MiXCR was run by TCRdb on the multiplex PCR reads, yielding one entry per CDR3 protein. This table has 200,000 to 250,000 distinct CDR3 sequences, around 70% appearing once. This CDR3 has 15 amino acids. V gave up 2 bases and J gave up 9 bases, with 20 bases separating them. Germline V CDR1 and CDR2: DFQATT, SNEGSKA (reference sequence).

The chain recombines TRBV20-1 with TRBJ2-1; D might be TRBD2 (6 bases). The receptor comes from a man between 60 and 75 years old with non-small cell lung cancer. Source material: lung tumor tissue. This CDR3 is CSARPSAGKFSEQFF. Here the CDR3 DNA reads TGCAGTGCTAGACCATCGGCGGGGAAGTTTAGTGAGCAGTTCTTC.